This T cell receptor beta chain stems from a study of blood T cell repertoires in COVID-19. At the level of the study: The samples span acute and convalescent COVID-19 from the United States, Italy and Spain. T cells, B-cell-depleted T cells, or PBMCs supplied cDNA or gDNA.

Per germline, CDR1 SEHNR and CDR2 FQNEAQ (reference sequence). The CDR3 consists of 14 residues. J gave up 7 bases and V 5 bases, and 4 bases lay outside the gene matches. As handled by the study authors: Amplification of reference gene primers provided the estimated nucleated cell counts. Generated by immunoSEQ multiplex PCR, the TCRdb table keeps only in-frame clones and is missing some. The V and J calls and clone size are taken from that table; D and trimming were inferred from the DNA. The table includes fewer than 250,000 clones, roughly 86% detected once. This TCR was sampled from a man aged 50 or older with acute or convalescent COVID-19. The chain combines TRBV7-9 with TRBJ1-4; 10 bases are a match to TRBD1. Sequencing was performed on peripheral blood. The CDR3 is CASSLRQGAEKLFF. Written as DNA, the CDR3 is TGTGCCAGCAGCCTGCGACAGGGGGCTGAAAAACTGTTTTTT. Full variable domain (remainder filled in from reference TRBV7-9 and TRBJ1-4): DTGVSQNPRHKITKRGQNVTFRCDPISEHNRLYWYRQTLGQGPEFLTYFQNEAQLEKSRLLSDRFSAERPKGSFSTLEIQRTEQGDSAMYLCASSLRQGAEKLFFGSGTQLSVL.